This T cell receptor (beta chain) is drawn from a study of blood T cell repertoires in COVID-19. Study details: The United States, Italy and Spain supplied acute and convalescent COVID-19 samples. T cells, B-cell-depleted T cells, or PBMCs supplied cDNA or gDNA.

CDR1 and CDR2 from the germline V gene are SGDLS and YYNGEE. The CDR3 is 15 amino acids. V was pared by 4 bases and J by 1 base, with 7 bases of the junction left unmatched. TCRdb's table, derived via immunoSEQ multiplex PCR, lists solely in-frame clones and lacks some. The sample carries around 280,000 clones, about nine tenths recorded once. The rearrangement uses TRBV9 and TRBJ2-7, with 8 bases matching TRBD1. The receptor comes from a woman aged 50 to 65 who had recovered from COVID-19. Sequencing was carried out using peripheral blood. DNA of the CDR3: TGTGCCAGCAGCATTGGACAGGGATTATCCTACGAGCAGTACTTC. This translates into CASSIGQGLSYEQYF.